A single T cell receptor (beta chain) is shown here with its context. The data were obtained in a study of T cell changes during pregnancy in multiple sclerosis. Produced via immunoSEQ multiplex PCR; TCRdb's table is partial and in-frame only. The repertoire consists of some 30,000 clones, with approximately 88% occurring once and the leading ten covering approximately 8%. CDR1 and CDR2 from the germline V gene are MDHEN and SYDVKM. V was shortened by 5 bases and J by 9 bases, with 8 bases between the two germline ends. The CDR3 is 11 residues long. The TCR was taken from a female donor with multiple sclerosis, enrolled in a pregnancy study. The sequences come from CD8+ T cells from peripheral blood mononuclear cells, collected before pregnancy. The V gene is TRBV28, the J gene TRBJ1-5, with D possibly matching TRBD1 (5 bases). This CDR3 reads CASSGGVPQHF. The CDR3 DNA reads TGTGCCAGCAGTGGAGGGGTGCCCCAGCATTTT.